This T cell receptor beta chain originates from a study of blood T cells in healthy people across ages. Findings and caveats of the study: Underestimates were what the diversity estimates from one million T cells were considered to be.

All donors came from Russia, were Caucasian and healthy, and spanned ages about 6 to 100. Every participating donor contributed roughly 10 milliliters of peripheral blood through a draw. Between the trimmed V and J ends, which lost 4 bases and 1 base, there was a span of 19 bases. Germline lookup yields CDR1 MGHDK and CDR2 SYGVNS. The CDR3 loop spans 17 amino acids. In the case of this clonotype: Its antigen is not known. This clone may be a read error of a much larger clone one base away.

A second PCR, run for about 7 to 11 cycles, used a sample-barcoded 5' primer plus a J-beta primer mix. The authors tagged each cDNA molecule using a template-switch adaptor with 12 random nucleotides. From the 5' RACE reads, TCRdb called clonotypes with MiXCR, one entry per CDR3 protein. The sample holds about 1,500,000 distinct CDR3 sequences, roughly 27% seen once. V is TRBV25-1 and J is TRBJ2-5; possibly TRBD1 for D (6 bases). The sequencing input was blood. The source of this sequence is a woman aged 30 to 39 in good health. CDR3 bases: TGTGCCAGCAGTGCCAAAGGGGACATGGCCATCCAAGAGACCCAGTACTTC. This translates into CASSAKGDMAIQETQYF. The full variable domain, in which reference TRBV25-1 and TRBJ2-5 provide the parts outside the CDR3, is EADIYQTPRYLVIGTGKKITLECSQTMGHDKMYWYQQDPGMELHLIHYSYGVNSTEKGDLSSESTVSRIRTEHFPLTLESARPSHTSQYLCASSAKGDMAIQETQYFGPGTRLLVL.